Each of the 22 T cell receptor beta chains below was sequenced from the same sample in a study of cytomegalovirus exposure and HLA in healthy donors. This PCR relied on a set of 60 Vbeta primers and 13 Jbeta primers. This table comes from immunoSEQ multiplex PCR, and its TCRdb copy is limited to in-frame clones, with some not included. The repertoire holds some 200,000 clones, with around 77% as singletons. Sequencing input: PBMCs. These TCRs come from a woman aged 25 to 39 in good health and CMV-seronegative.

The J gene is TRBJ2-2, the V gene TRBV5-1, with 10 bases matching TRBD2. The V gene's germline CDR1 is SGHRS and CDR2 YFSETQ. This CDR3 is 17 amino acids long. V shed 3 bases and J 4 bases; nucleotides not matched to a gene: 9. Here the CDR3 reads CASSSIGTSEITGELFF. The DNA for the CDR3 is TGCGCCAGCAGCTCGATTGGGACTAGCGAGATCACCGGGGAGCTGTTTTTT.

This chain uses TRBV7-9 with TRBJ2-5, with D possibly TRBD1 on 7 matching bases. Trimming left V 8 bases short and J 4 bases short, with 20 bases between. CDR1 is SEHNR, CDR2 FQNEAQ, per germline (reference sequence). The CDR3 has 15 amino acids. The CDR3 sequence is CASLEGAMGGETQYF. Written as DNA, the CDR3 is TGTGCCAGCCTAGAGGGGGCCATGGGAGGAGAGACCCAGTACTTC.

The chain combines TRBV5-1 with TRBJ2-1; 9 bases fit TRBD2. Trimming took 0 bases from V and 3 from J; bases not matched to a gene: 1. Per germline, CDR1 SGHRS and CDR2 YFSETQ. The CDR3 contains 15 residues. The CDR3 nucleotides are TGCGCCAGCAGCTTGGATAGCGGGGGCTACAATGAGCAGTTCTTC. The encoded protein is CASSLDSGGYNEQFF.

This clone came up once. V gene TRBV19 combines with J gene TRBJ2-7, with D possibly TRBD2 on 5 matching bases. Deletions cut 4 bases from V and 2 bases from J, with 12 bases between. There are 14 residues in the CDR3. Germline V gene lookup returns CDR1 LNHDA and CDR2 SQIVND (reference sequence). The CDR3 nucleotides are TGTGCCAGTAGTACTCTACCGGGGACCTACGAGCAGTACTTC. Encoded protein: CASSTLPGTYEQYF. The full variable domain, its missing parts supplied by reference TRBV19 and TRBJ2-7, is DGGITQSPKYLFRKEGQNVTLSCEQNLNHDAMYWYRQDPGQGLRLIYYSQIVNDFQKGDIAEGYSVSREKKESFPLTVTSAQKNPTAFYLCASSTLPGTYEQYFGPGTRLTVT.

The chain combines TRBV7-9 with TRBJ2-5; D is perhaps TRBD2 (5 bases). This CDR3 is built from 19 residues. Germline V gene sequence: CDR1 SEHNR, CDR2 FQNEAQ (reference sequence). The ends were cut back, 5 bases at V and 2 bases at J, with 27 bases in the middle. The CDR3 DNA is TGTGCCAGCAGCACTAGACTAACCCCCGTGAGGCTCGAACAAGAGACCCAGTACTTC. This translates into CASSTRLTPVRLEQETQYF.

In regard to this clone: The germline gene is not matched at one end of the junction; a read error may be the cause. The chain joins TRBV20-1 to TRBJ2-5; D ambiguous. The CDR3 spans 9 residues. From germline, CDR1 is DFQATT and CDR2 SNEGSKA (reference sequence). The chain's CDR3 is CSARETQYF. CDR3 DNA sequence: TGCAGTGCGAGAGAGACCCAGTACTTC.

This sequence joins TRBV10-1 and TRBJ2-2, with 11 bases aligning to TRBD2. CDR3 length: 20 residues. The J segment lost 1 base and the V segment lost 3 bases, leaving 13 bases of the junction unmatched. CDR1 and CDR2 from the germline V gene are WNHNN and SYGVQD (reference sequence). The chain's CDR3 is CASSDTFTSGSIRNTGELFF. CDR3 sequence (DNA): TGCGCCAGCAGTGACACCTTTACTAGCGGGAGTATAAGGAACACCGGGGAGCTGTTTTTT.

The chain carries TRBV30 and TRBJ2-1, with a tentative D call TRBD2 (6 bases). CDR1 and CDR2 from the germline V gene are GTSNPN and SVGIG (reference sequence). V was shortened by 4 bases and J by 7 bases, with 20 bases between the two germline ends. CDR3 length: 15 residues. The CDR3 sequence is CAWTKPPGAWNEQFF. The CDR3 nucleotides are TGTGCCTGGACCAAACCCCCGGGAGCATGGAATGAGCAGTTCTTC. Full variable domain (remainder filled in from reference TRBV30 and TRBJ2-1): SQTIHQWPATLVQPVGSPLSLECTVEGTSNPNLYWYRQAAGRGLQLLFYSVGIGQISSEVPQNLSASRPQDRQFILSSKKLLLSDSGFYLCAWTKPPGAWNEQFFGPGTRLTVL.

There are a few counts of this clone. The chain joins TRBV27 to TRBJ2-7, with 8 bases aligning to TRBD1. The CDR3 extends over 14 amino acids. From germline, CDR1 is MNHEY and CDR2 SMNVEV (reference sequence). V shed 6 bases, J shed 5 bases, and the junction held 9 bases outside the gene matches. CDR3 DNA: TGTGCCAGCAGAACCGGACAGGGCGGAGACGAGCAGTACTTC. This sequence encodes CASRTGQGGDEQYF.

The chain is built from TRBV6-1 and TRBJ1-5, with no clear D. Between the trimmed V and J ends, which lost 5 bases and 4 bases, there was a span of 6 bases. The length of the CDR3 is 12 residues. The germline CDR1 and CDR2 sequences are MNHNS and SASEGT. The CDR3 DNA is TGTGCCAGCAGTCCAATTAATCAGCCCCAGCATTTT. It yields the protein CASSPINQPQHF.

Concerning this clone: The final CDR3 position lacks the conserved phenylalanine or tryptophan, pointing to a likely read error. The rearrangement joins TRBV19 to TRBJ2-7; D unresolved. The germline V gene encodes CDR1 LNHDA and CDR2 SQIVND (reference sequence). The CDR3 runs to 13 residues. V gave up 3 bases and J gave up 6 bases, with 12 bases separating them. The CDR3 here is CASSMTLWGEQYL. The CDR3 bases are TGTGCCAGTAGTATGACCCTCTGGGGCGAGCAGTACCTC.

The V call is TRBV5-1, the J call TRBJ2-1; 8 bases map to TRBD2. Germline CDR1 reads SGHRS; CDR2 reads YFSETQ. Trimming took 4 bases from V and 3 from J; bases not matched to a gene: 0. The CDR3 runs to 13 residues. CDR3 bases: TGCGCCAGCAGCACTAGCGGCTACAATGAGCAGTTCTTC. Protein: CASSTSGYNEQFF.

This chain joins TRBV6-5 and TRBJ2-2; D possibly corresponds to TRBD1 (5 bases). Trimming left V 1 base short and J 1 base short, with 10 bases between. Looked up from germline, CDR1 is MNHEY and CDR2 is SVGAGI. The CDR3 is 16 amino acids. CDR3 in DNA: TGTGCCAGCAGTTACTTGACAGAAAAGAACACCGGGGAGCTGTTTTTT. Its translation is CASSYLTEKNTGELFF.

A single count supports this clone. The chain combines TRBV6-5 with TRBJ2-5; 9 bases map to TRBD2. J lost 4 bases, V lost 3 bases, and 6 bases had no gene match. This CDR3 contains 15 residues. CDR1 and CDR2 from the germline V gene are MNHEY and SVGAGI. CDR3 region: CASSYSGSEGETQYF. Written as DNA, the CDR3 is TGTGCCAGCAGTTATAGCGGGAGCGAGGGAGAGACCCAGTACTTC.

The chain employs TRBV18 and TRBJ1-4; D is perhaps TRBD1 (6 bases). This CDR3 is 15 amino acids long. Germline V gene sequence: CDR1 KGHSH, CDR2 LQKENI. Trimming removed 5 bases from V and 4 bases from J, with 14 bases in between. The CDR3 reads CASSDNDRYNEKLFF. The CDR3 region has the DNA TGTGCCAGCTCAGACAACGACAGGTATAATGAAAAACTGTTTTTT.

The chain joins TRBV18 to TRBJ2-7; D ambiguous. The CDR3 consists of 14 residues. V was trimmed by 0 bases and J by 0 bases, leaving 6 bases between them. Looked up from germline, CDR1 is KGHSH and CDR2 is LQKENI. The CDR3 DNA sequence: TGTGCCAGCTCACCACCGTCTCTCTCCTACGAGCAGTACTTC. Protein sequence: CASSPPSLSYEQYF.

This chain connects TRBV5-1 to TRBJ2-1, with 7 bases matching TRBD2. The V gene's germline CDR1 is SGHRS and CDR2 YFSETQ. This CDR3 spans 18 amino acids. The V and J ends lost 2 bases and 8 bases, in that order; junction bases with no gene match: 19. This CDR3 is CASSLFPSLLAVADEQFF. Written as DNA, the CDR3 is TGCGCCAGCAGCTTATTCCCAAGCCTTCTAGCGGTTGCAGATGAGCAGTTCTTC.

The chain combines TRBV12-5 with TRBJ1-3; 7 bases line up with TRBD1. J was trimmed by 4 bases and V by 1 base; bases with no gene match: 10. Germline CDR1 is LGHNT and CDR2 is FRNRAP. The length of the CDR3 is 17 residues. The CDR3 loop is CASGLGVGQVNGNTIYF. The DNA of the CDR3 is TGTGCTAGTGGTTTGGGGGTTGGACAGGTTAACGGAAACACCATATATTTT. The complete variable domain, with remaining parts taken from reference TRBV12-5 and TRBJ1-3, reads DARVTQTPRHKVTEMGQEVTMRCQPILGHNTVFWYRQTMMQGLELLAYFRNRAPLDDSGMPKDRFSAEMPDATLATLKIQPSEPRDSAVYFCASGLGVGQVNGNTIYFGEGSWLTVV.

The rearrangement links TRBV7-9 to TRBJ2-3; TRBD1 agrees at 10 bases. The CDR3 contains 15 residues. V trimming: 6 bases; J trimming: 5 bases; junction bases outside the gene matches: 8. Germline V lookup: CDR1 SEHNR, CDR2 FQNEAQ (reference sequence). The CDR3: CASRRTGGLVDTQYF. The CDR3 nucleotides are TGTGCCAGCAGAAGGACAGGGGGATTGGTAGATACGCAGTATTTT.

Worth noting for this clone: A read error may produce the germline difference seen at one junction end. The chain uses TRBV6-6 and TRBJ1-2; 10 bases match TRBD1. This CDR3 has 15 residues. Germline V gene lookup returns CDR1 MNHNY and CDR2 SVGAGI (reference sequence). The CDR3 spells CASSRDRGDLYGYPF. CDR3 bases: TGTGCCAGCAGCCGGGACAGGGGCGACCTGTATGGCTACCCCTTC.

CDR3: CASSPPPGLAVTGELFF. CDR3 coding DNA: TGTGCCAGCTCACCACCGCCGGGACTAGCGGTCACCGGGGAGCTGTTTTTT. The chain carries TRBV18 and TRBJ2-2; 11 positions agree with TRBD2. The CDR3 loop spans 17 amino acids. V shed 0 bases, J shed 4 bases, and the junction held 4 bases outside the gene matches. CDR1 and CDR2 (germline): KGHSH, LQKENI.

The chain joins TRBV12-2 to TRBJ1-1. TRBV12-2 counts as a pseudogene. The CDR3 has 15 amino acids. CDR3 loop: CASRTRLGGDTEAFF. CDR3 bases: TGTGCAAGTCGCACCCGTTTGGGGGGTGACACTGAAGCTTTCTTT.